One and the same sample provided the 10 T cell receptor beta chains below, sequenced in a study of cytomegalovirus exposure and HLA in healthy donors. The PCR employed 60 Vbeta primers together with 13 Jbeta primers. This table comes from immunoSEQ multiplex PCR, and its TCRdb copy is limited to in-frame clones, with some not included. The sample consists of about 250,000 clones, roughly two thirds of them appearing once. The sequenced material came from PBMCs. These receptors were taken from a female donor in good health and CMV-seronegative.

The chain links TRBV7-9 to TRBJ1-1, with 7 bases lining up with TRBD1. CDR1 SEHNR and CDR2 FQNEAQ come from the germline V gene (reference sequence). V shed 4 bases and J 4 bases; nucleotides not matched to a gene: 15. This CDR3 spans 17 amino acids. The CDR3 reads CASSSSYGQAGTTEAFF. The CDR3 coding sequence is TGTGCCAGCAGCTCGAGCTATGGACAGGCGGGGACCACTGAAGCTTTCTTT.

This chain uses TRBV5-1 with TRBJ2-6, with a possible D match to TRBD2 (6 bases). The CDR3 loop spans 15 amino acids. Germline V gives CDR1 SGHRS, CDR2 YFSETQ. V lost 4 bases to trimming and J lost 3 bases, with 11 bases between them. The CDR3 reads CASSPLGGGANVLTF. The CDR3 nucleotides are TGCGCCAGCAGCCCATTGGGGGGTGGGGCCAACGTCCTGACTTTC.

In this sample, this clone turned up once. Here the CDR3 reads CASSLRTAGYNEQFF. For the CDR3, the DNA is TGTGCCAGCAGCCTGAGGACAGCTGGTTACAATGAGCAGTTCTTC. J is TRBJ2-1 and V is TRBV13, with a tentative D call TRBD1 (6 bases). The germline V gene has CDR1 PRHDT and CDR2 FYEKMQ (reference sequence). Trimming stripped 5 bases from V and 4 bases from J, with 15 bases between. This CDR3 contains 15 residues.

The V gene is TRBV4-2, the J gene TRBJ2-2, with TRBD2 as a possible D gene (7 bases). This CDR3 contains 16 residues. Germline-derived CDR1 and CDR2 are LGHNA and YNFKEQ. Trimming removed 1 base at V and 3 bases at J, with 12 bases between. The CDR3 reads CASSQVDGGHTGELFF. The CDR3 nucleotides are TGTGCCAGCAGCCAAGTCGACGGGGGGCACACCGGGGAGCTGTTTTTT.

The chain recombines TRBV7-9 with TRBJ2-7, with 11 bases identical to TRBD2. Germline lookup yields CDR1 SEHNR and CDR2 FQNEAQ (reference sequence). The CDR3 loop spans 15 amino acids. V shed 1 base and J 7 bases; nucleotides not matched to a gene: 6. CDR3 DNA: TGTGCCAGCAGCTTAGGAACTAGCGGGAGTTATGAGCAGTACTTC. Its protein is CASSLGTSGSYEQYF.

Written as DNA, the CDR3 is TGTGCCAGCAGCACACAGGGCCGAGAGTCTGGAAACACCATATATTTT. This sequence encodes CASSTQGRESGNTIYF. The chain combines TRBV5-4 with TRBJ1-3, with D perhaps matching TRBD1 (6 bases). Per germline, CDR1 SGHNT and CDR2 YYREEE (reference sequence). CDR3 length equals 16 residues. The V and J ends lost 4 bases and 1 base respectively, with 15 bases between them. Variable domain in full (rest from reference TRBV5-4 and TRBJ1-3): ETGVTQSPTHLIKTRGQQVTLRCSSQSGHNTVSWYQQALGQGPQFIFQYYREEENGRGNFPPRFSGLQFPNYSSELNVNALELDDSALYLCASSTQGRESGNTIYFGEGSWLTVV.

This clone was counted only a few times. This chain links TRBV9 with TRBJ2-1; 7 positions match TRBD2. The CDR3 is 14 amino acids. The ends lost 4 bases at V and 12 bases at J; junction bases unmatched: 13. The germline V gene has CDR1 SGDLS and CDR2 YYNGEE. The CDR3 protein is CASSPIGVREGQFF. Here the CDR3 DNA reads TGTGCCAGCAGCCCCATAGGGGTAAGGGAGGGGCAGTTCTTC.

V usage is TRBV2 and J usage is TRBJ2-5, with TRBD2 matching over 9 bases. V was pared by 4 bases and J by 4 bases, with 7 bases of the junction left unmatched. CDR1 and CDR2 (germline): SNHLY, FYNNEI. CDR3 length: 15 amino acids. The CDR3 loop reads CASSGAGGARETQYF. CDR3 sequence (DNA): TGTGCCAGCAGTGGCGCGGGAGGGGCCAGAGAGACCCAGTACTTC.

Comments on this clone: A junction end diverges from the germline sequence, so it may reflect a read error. The rearrangement links TRBV19 to TRBJ1-2, with TRBD1 identical over 7 bases. The CDR3 consists of 13 residues. Germline V gives CDR1 LNHDA, CDR2 SQIVND (reference sequence). This CDR3 is CASSIGTVYGCTF. CDR3 DNA sequence: TGTGCCAGTAGTATTGGGACAGTCTATGGCTGCACCTTC. Filled out from reference TRBV19 and TRBJ1-2, the complete variable domain reads DGGITQSPKYLFRKEGQNVTLSCEQNLNHDAMYWYRQDPGQGLRLIYYSQIVNDFQKGDIAEGYSVSREKKESFPLTVTSAQKNPTAFYLCASSIGTVYGCTFGSGTRLTVV.

This chain connects TRBV2 to TRBJ1-5; no definite D call. The germline V and J ends were trimmed by 3 bases and 2 bases, with 11 bases remaining between them. The CDR3 runs to 15 residues. CDR1 is SNHLY, CDR2 FYNNEI, per germline. The CDR3 here is CASSDNVGGNQPQHF. CDR3 DNA: TGTGCCAGCAGTGATAACGTGGGCGGCAATCAGCCCCAGCATTTT.